Each of the 23 T cell receptor beta chains below was sequenced from the same sample in a study of blood T cell repertoires in COVID-19. Libraries were prepared by immunoSEQ multiplex PCR; TCRdb keeps only in-frame clonotypes and omits some of them. Of 80,000 to 95,000 clones listed, approximately 86% are singletons. Sequenced material: peripheral blood. The receptors derive from a man between 65 and 85 years old with acute or convalescent COVID-19.

A few counts support this clone. The genes are TRBV5-1 and TRBJ1-6; TRBD1 aligns across 8 bases. After removal of 6 bases from V and 7 bases from J, the junction contained 9 bases not matched to a gene. Germline CDR1 is SGHRS and CDR2 is YFSETQ. CDR3 length: 15 amino acids. The chain's CDR3 is CASNVTGAGNSPLHF. As DNA, the CDR3 is TGCGCCAGCAACGTGACAGGGGCGGGGAATTCACCCCTCCACTTT.

The genes are TRBV7-2 and TRBJ2-2; 8 positions match TRBD2. This CDR3 has 15 residues. CDR1 is SGHTA, CDR2 FQGNSA, per germline. V shed 5 bases, J shed 4 bases, and the junction held 6 bases outside the gene matches. The CDR3 reads CASSPPSGGTGELFF. For the CDR3, the DNA is TGTGCCAGCAGCCCCCCAAGCGGGGGCACCGGGGAGCTGTTTTTT.

This chain uses TRBV7-6 with TRBJ2-2; D call uncertain. Trimming pared 1 base from V and 3 bases from J, leaving 12 bases between. Germline V CDR1 and CDR2: SGHVS, FNYEAQ. The CDR3 covers 16 residues. The CDR3 sequence is CASSLDVSRYTGELFF. The CDR3 nucleotides read TGTGCCAGCAGCTTAGATGTTAGCAGATACACCGGGGAGCTGTTTTTT.

The rearrangement uses TRBV6-1 and TRBJ1-6; D is undetermined. This CDR3 spans 16 amino acids. The germline V gene encodes CDR1 MNHNS and CDR2 SASEGT. With 0 bases removed from V and 2 bases from J, the gap between germline ends came to 8 bases. For the CDR3, the DNA is TGTGCCAGCAGTGAAGCGTCTGGCACCTATAATTCACCCCTCCACTTT. Translation: CASSEASGTYNSPLHF.

V and J are TRBV11-3 and TRBJ2-3, with D possibly matching TRBD2 (6 bases). This CDR3 comprises 15 residues. V was clipped by 5 bases and J by 2 bases, with 14 bases between them. Germline V gene data show CDR1 as SGHNT and CDR2 as YENEEA. The CDR3 loop is CASSPGGASTDTQYF. The CDR3 nucleotides are TGTGCCAGCAGCCCAGGAGGGGCCTCCACAGATACGCAGTATTTT. Using reference TRBV11-3 and TRBJ2-3 for the parts outside the CDR3, the full variable domain is EAGVVQSPRYKIIEKKQPVAFWCNPISGHNTLYWYLQNLGQGPELLIRYENEEAVDDSQLPKDRFSAERLKGVDSTLKIQPAELGDSAVYLCASSPGGASTDTQYFGPGTRLTVL.

Here the CDR3 DNA reads TGTGCCAGCAGCTTAGCCGGACAGGGCTTTAATGAAAAACTGTTTTTT. This encodes CASSLAGQGFNEKLFF. The V call is TRBV7-2, the J call TRBJ1-4; 8 bases map to TRBD1. The CDR3 is 16 amino acids. Germline CDR1 and CDR2: SGHTA and FQGNSA. Germline trimming cut 0 bases from V and 4 bases from J; bases unmatched to any gene: 4.

This chain uses TRBV28 with TRBJ2-7, with 7 bases that match TRBD2. CDR1 is MDHEN and CDR2 is SYDVKM in the germline V gene. V trimming: 0 bases; J trimming: 4 bases; junction bases outside the gene matches: 6. This CDR3 contains 15 residues. The CDR3 sequence is CASSLWAAGLYEQYF. CDR3 in DNA: TGTGCCAGCAGTTTATGGGCAGCGGGGCTTTACGAGCAGTACTTC.

This chain connects TRBV7-6 to TRBJ2-1; possibly TRBD2 for D (6 bases). The V gene lost 1 base and the J gene lost 9 bases, with 22 bases spanning the gap. The CDR3 runs 17 residues. In germline, CDR1 is SGHVS, CDR2 FNYEAQ. This chain's CDR3 is CASSLGRGLLANGEQFF. The CDR3, as DNA: TGTGCCAGCAGCTTAGGGAGGGGTCTACTAGCTAACGGTGAGCAGTTCTTC.

The chain links TRBV28 to TRBJ1-5; no reliable D call. Germline V gives CDR1 MDHEN, CDR2 SYDVKM. The V end was cut by 3 bases, the J end by 4 bases, with 7 bases between. The CDR3 has 13 amino acids. The CDR3 here is CASSFERNQPQHF. For the CDR3, the DNA is TGTGCCAGCAGTTTCGAGAGAAATCAGCCCCAGCATTTT. Using reference TRBV28 and TRBJ1-5 for the parts outside the CDR3, the full variable domain is DVKVTQSSRYLVKRTGEKVFLECVQDMDHENMFWYRQDPGLGLRLIYFSYDVKMKEKGDIPEGYSVSREKKERFSLILESASTNQTSMYLCASSFERNQPQHFGDGTRLSIL.

This chain uses TRBV11-2 with TRBJ2-7; D unresolved. V shed 5 bases and J shed 2 bases, with 19 bases lying between them. The CDR3 extends over 16 amino acids. CDR1 is SGHAT and CDR2 is FQNNGV in the germline V gene. CDR3 nucleotides: TGTGCCAGCAGCACGTCCCCTCGACTGCCGCCCTACGAGCAGTACTTC. This codes for CASSTSPRLPPYEQYF.

This clone was detected only a few times. The genes are TRBV7-2 and TRBJ1-5, with D tentatively TRBD1 (6 bases). Germline V lookup: CDR1 SGHTA, CDR2 FQGNSA. V dropped 4 bases and J dropped 1 base, with 11 bases sitting between them. CDR3 size: 15 residues. CDR3 residues: CASSSGQLSNQPQHF. DNA for the CDR3: TGTGCCAGCAGCTCCGGACAGCTCAGCAATCAGCCCCAGCATTTT.

The gene calls are TRBV9 and TRBJ2-7; the D is unclear. Trimming removed 1 base at V and 3 bases at J, with 14 bases between. Per germline, CDR1 SGDLS and CDR2 YYNGEE. This CDR3 has 15 amino acids. The CDR3 DNA reads TGTGCCAGCAGCGTATCCCCCCTCCCCCGCTACGAGCAGTACTTC. Translated: CASSVSPLPRYEQYF.

The gene calls are TRBV15 and TRBJ1-4; possible D gene TRBD1, 6 bases. Germline V lookup: CDR1 LNHNV, CDR2 YYDKDF (reference sequence). Between the trimmed V and J ends, which lost 6 bases and 8 bases, there was a span of 16 bases. The CDR3 is 14 residues long. CDR3 nucleotide sequence: TGTGCCACCAGTGGAACAGGGCGATGGGAAAAACTGTTTTTT. This translates into CATSGTGRWEKLFF.

V gene TRBV10-1 combines with J gene TRBJ2-3, with 8 nucleotides matching TRBD1. The CDR3 consists of 16 residues. The V segment lost 0 bases and the J segment 3 bases; nucleotides outside the gene matches: 5. Germline CDR1 reads WNHNN; CDR2 reads SYGVQD (reference sequence). The DNA of the CDR3 is TGCGCCAGCAGTGAGTCACGGACAGGGCGGACAGATACGCAGTATTTT. This gives the protein CASSESRTGRTDTQYF.

The V call is TRBV24-1, the J call TRBJ2-6, with TRBD1 matching over 7 bases. This CDR3 comprises 15 residues. Germline V lookup: CDR1 KGHDR, CDR2 SFDVKD. After removal of 7 bases from V and 2 bases from J, the junction contained 4 bases not matched to a gene. The CDR3 protein is CATSDRATGANVLTF. For the CDR3, the DNA is TGTGCCACCAGCGACAGGGCCACTGGGGCCAACGTCCTGACTTTC.

The CDR3 region is CSAQPGTSTDTQYF. In DNA form, the CDR3 reads TGCAGCGCCCAACCAGGCACTAGCACAGATACGCAGTATTTT. The chain has TRBV29-1 and TRBJ2-3; D is undetermined. The CDR3 consists of 14 residues. Germline V gives CDR1 SQVTM, CDR2 ANQGSEA. The V gene lost 7 bases and the J gene lost 0 bases, with 14 bases spanning the gap.

The rearrangement uses TRBV5-6 and TRBJ2-7; 15 bases match TRBD2. The CDR3 has 18 amino acids. V was clipped by 2 bases and J by 1 base; unmatched bases: 7. Germline CDR1 and CDR2: SGHDT and YYEEEE. The CDR3 spells CASSFRTSGRAGSYEQYF. CDR3 in DNA: TGTGCCAGCAGCTTCAGGACTAGCGGGAGGGCCGGATCCTACGAGCAGTACTTC.

This chain uses TRBV19 with TRBJ1-2; 7 nucleotides align to TRBD1. Trimming at V came to 3 bases and at J to 2 bases, leaving 6 bases not matched to a gene. The length of the CDR3 is 15 residues. The germline gives CDR1 LNHDA, CDR2 SQIVND (reference sequence). The CDR3 DNA reads as TGTGCCAGTAGTATGGTTCAAGGGGGCAACTATGGCTACACCTTC. Translation gives CASSMVQGGNYGYTF.

This clone has just one count. This chain joins TRBV5-4 and TRBJ1-4; weak D call: TRBD1 (5 bases). V dropped 2 bases and J dropped 8 bases, with 19 bases sitting between them. The germline V gene has CDR1 SGHNT and CDR2 YYREEE (reference sequence). The CDR3 contains 16 residues. CDR3 region: CASSFKFAGLLEKLFF. The CDR3 nucleotides are TGTGCCAGCAGCTTTAAGTTTGCAGGGCTCCTCGAAAAACTGTTTTTT.

The chain links TRBV4-1 to TRBJ2-1, with 10 bases fitting TRBD2. Looked up from germline, CDR1 is MGHRA and CDR2 is YSYEKL. The CDR3 is 16 residues long. With 3 bases clipped from V and 5 bases from J, the junction kept 7 bases outside the gene matches. The chain's CDR3 is CASSHGRTSGNNEQFF. In DNA, the CDR3 is TGCGCCAGCAGCCACGGTCGGACTAGCGGAAACAATGAGCAGTTCTTC.

This rearrangement joins TRBV14 to TRBJ1-2; D not resolved. Trimming stripped 4 bases from V and 1 base from J, with 7 bases between. The CDR3 has 13 residues. Germline V gene sequence: CDR1 SGHDN, CDR2 FVKESK. The CDR3 protein is CASSLTVNYGYTF. CDR3 nucleotides: TGTGCCAGCAGCCTAACAGTTAACTATGGCTACACCTTC. The variable domain in full, with the rest retrieved from reference TRBV14 and TRBJ1-2, is EAGVTQFPSHSVIEKGQTVTLRCDPISGHDNLYWYRRVMGKEIKFLLHFVKESKQDESGMPNNRFLAERTGGTYSTLKVQPAELEDSGVYFCASSLTVNYGYTFGSGTRLTVV.

The genes are TRBV11-2 and TRBJ2-7; D uncertain. CDR3 length: 11 amino acids. The V end was cut by 5 bases, the J end by 3 bases, with 5 bases between. Per the germline V gene, CDR1 is SGHAT and CDR2 is FQNNGV. The DNA of the CDR3 is TGTGCCAGCAGCCAACTCTACGAGCAGTACTTC. Amino acids: CASSQLYEQYF.

This sequence joins TRBV4-1 and TRBJ1-1; tentative D call: TRBD1 (6 bases). CDR1 and CDR2 from the germline V gene are MGHRA and YSYEKL. Trimming cost V 0 bases and J 1 base, with 12 bases left between them. This CDR3 region has 16 residues. The DNA for the CDR3 is TGCGCCAGCAGCCAAGACGGGACAATACCGAACACTGAAGCTTTCTTT. It specifies CASSQDGTIPNTEAFF.